The 10 T cell receptor beta chains below were found in one sample sequenced in a study of graft-versus-host responses after intestinal transplantation. These TCRs are of unknown antigen specificity. The protocol was immunoSEQ multiplex PCR, while the TCRdb copy is restricted to in-frame clones and leaves out a portion. The sample shows about 59,000 clones, about 94% of them seen only once. The sequencing used unstimulated CD4+ T cells sorted from spleen or lymph node cells, collected before transplant. The receptors come from a human donor who was the organ donor for an intestinal transplant.

This chain connects TRBV4-2 to TRBJ1-4; D not certain. V lost 0 bases to trimming and J lost 4 bases, with 12 bases between them. This CDR3 has 16 amino acids. Germline V gene sequence: CDR1 LGHNA, CDR2 YNFKEQ. The CDR3 nucleotides are TGTGCCAGCAGCCAAGAGGGAAGGGAGGGTAATGAAAAACTGTTTTTT. It translates to CASSQEGREGNEKLFF.

This chain links TRBV18 with TRBJ2-6, with D possibly being TRBD1 (5 bases). The length of the CDR3 is 17 residues. Per germline, CDR1 KGHSH and CDR2 LQKENI. Trimming cost V 1 base and J 2 bases, with 12 bases left between them. In DNA, the CDR3 is TGTGCCAGCTCACCACTTACCAACAGGCCTGGGGCCAACGTCCTGACTTTC. This codes for CASSPLTNRPGANVLTF.

The chain uses TRBV11-2 and TRBJ1-1, with D perhaps matching TRBD1 (5 bases). V was cut by 3 bases and J by 0 bases, with 14 bases left in between. The CDR3 contains 16 residues. Germline V gene data show CDR1 as SGHAT and CDR2 as FQNNGV. The CDR3 nucleotides are TGTGCCAGCAGCTTCCGGATAGGACATATGAACACTGAAGCTTTCTTT. This sequence encodes CASSFRIGHMNTEAFF.

The chain combines TRBV4-3 with TRBJ2-1; TRBD1 is a possible D gene (6 bases). Trimming pared 0 bases from V and 15 bases from J, leaving 15 bases between. CDR3 size: 13 residues. Germline-derived CDR1 and CDR2 are LGHNA and YSLEER. The CDR3 coding sequence is TGCGCCAGCAGCCAAGAGTGGGGGCAGGGTCGGTTCTTC. Translation: CASSQEWGQGRFF.

V usage is TRBV6-6 and J usage is TRBJ1-5; D is undetermined. Trimming pared 0 bases from V and 11 bases from J, leaving 20 bases between. The CDR3 has 16 residues. Germline CDR1 and CDR2: MNHNY and SVGAGI (reference sequence). The CDR3 coding sequence is TGTGCCAGCAGTTACTCGGGTGACGGAGGAGAATGGGCCCAGCATTTT. Its translation: CASSYSGDGGEWAQHF.

The chain couples TRBV25-1 to TRBJ2-5, with TRBD1 identical over 7 bases. The CDR3 is 16 amino acids. V lost 8 bases and J lost 0; bases outside the gene matches: 12. CDR1 and CDR2 (germline): MGHDK, SYGVNS. The CDR3 coding sequence is TGTGCCAGCTCCCGCGCGACAGGGCCGTACCAAGAGACCCAGTACTTC. Protein: CASSRATGPYQETQYF.

The chain combines TRBV5-1 with TRBJ2-3, with D hard to call. CDR1 and CDR2 from the germline V gene are SGHRS and YFSETQ. Trimming took 0 bases from V and 6 from J, leaving 8 bases between them. The CDR3 has 13 amino acids. CDR3 sequence (DNA): TGCGCCAGCAGCTTGGGGCAGGCCGATACGCAGTATTTT. Residues: CASSLGQADTQYF.

The chain joins TRBV6-5 to TRBJ2-7; 8 positions match TRBD1. The CDR3 sequence is 15 residues long. Looked up from germline, CDR1 is MNHEY and CDR2 is SVGAGI. J gave up 0 bases and V 7 bases, and 8 bases lay outside the gene matches. The CDR3 loop is CASKLTGAGSYEQYF. CDR3 nucleotides: TGTGCCAGCAAACTGACAGGGGCTGGCTCCTACGAGCAGTACTTC.

The genes are TRBV5-6 and TRBJ1-1; possibly TRBD1 for D (6 bases). Trimming removed 1 base at V and 1 base at J, with 11 bases between. The CDR3 sequence is 15 residues long. CDR1 is SGHDT, CDR2 YYEEEE, per germline. Here the CDR3 DNA reads TGTGCCAGCAGCTTGACCGACAGGCAGAACACTGAAGCTTTCTTT. This gives the protein CASSLTDRQNTEAFF.

The chain carries TRBV15 and TRBJ1-2; D gene uncertain. CDR1 is LNHNV and CDR2 is YYDKDF in the germline V gene (reference sequence). The CDR3 has 13 amino acids. V shed 3 bases and J shed 1 base, with 6 bases lying between them. CDR3 loop: CATSRSGNYGYTF. The CDR3 DNA follows: TGTGCCACCAGCAGGAGTGGTAACTATGGCTACACCTTC.